Below, 21 T cell receptor beta chains from the same sample are listed, as sequenced in a study of human T cells and chemical hapten exposure. Time point indicated: pre-sensitization, week 0. The sample's treatment: therapeutic diphenylcyclopropenone sensitization with weekly scalp DPC. A single record per CDR3 protein comes from TCRdb applying MiXCR to the RACE reads. The sample lists more than 80,000 distinct CDR3 sequences, 10% to 11% occurring once. Sequences were derived from whole blood, sampled in connection with sensitization to the hapten diphenylcyclopropenone (DPC). The receptors were gathered from a woman in her fifties or sixties with alopecia areata. Some clones in this sample may be carry-over from other donors' samples.

This clonotype was detected only a few times. The rearrangement links TRBV6-1 to TRBJ1-2; no reliable D call. V was shortened by 5 bases and J by 0 bases, with 13 bases between the two germline ends. From germline, CDR1 is MNHNS and CDR2 SASEGT. CDR3 length: 15 amino acids. DNA for the CDR3: TGTGCCAGCAGTTTTCGGGCTCCAGCTAACTATGGCTACACCTTC. The encoded protein is CASSFRAPANYGYTF.

This clonotype was seen many times. The chain employs TRBV2 and TRBJ2-7; D is unclear. The CDR3 contains 13 residues. The V end was cut by 5 bases, the J end by 6 bases, with 14 bases between. CDR1 is SNHLY and CDR2 is FYNNEI in the germline V gene. CDR3 region: CASSNDPASEQYF. In DNA, the CDR3 is TGTGCCAGCAGTAACGACCCCGCTTCCGAGCAGTACTTC.

The V gene is TRBV7-9, the J gene TRBJ1-1; D remains unclear. Trimming cost V 7 bases and J 0 bases, with 0 bases left between them. CDR1 and CDR2 (germline): SEHNR, FQNEAQ (reference sequence). The CDR3 covers 10 residues. The CDR3 reads CASMNTEAFF. The CDR3 DNA follows: TGTGCCAGCATGAACACTGAAGCTTTCTTT.

This clonotype was found many times. This rearrangement joins TRBV7-8 to TRBJ2-7; a weak D match, TRBD2 (5 bases). Germline-derived CDR1 and CDR2 are SGHVS and FQNEAQ. Trimming removed 6 bases at V and 7 bases at J, with 10 bases between. There are 11 residues in the CDR3. CDR3 coding DNA: TGTGCCAGCAGTTCCTCGGGAGAGCAGTACTTC. Its translation: CASSSSGEQYF.

This clonotype showed up many times. The V and J genes are TRBV7-9 and TRBJ2-1; no firm D call. V was cut by 1 base and J by 2 bases, with 6 bases left in between. The CDR3 contains 14 residues. The germline V gene encodes CDR1 SEHNR and CDR2 FQNEAQ (reference sequence). CDR3 residues: CASSLDGPYNEQFF. In DNA form, the CDR3 reads TGTGCCAGCAGCTTAGACGGGCCCTACAATGAGCAGTTCTTC.

CDR3 bases: TGTGCCAGCAGTTACAGGGGGACAGGGTGGTCACCCCTCCACTTT. Translating it yields CASSYRGTGWSPLHF. This rearrangement joins TRBV6-5 to TRBJ1-6, with 9 bases fitting TRBD1. CDR1 is MNHEY and CDR2 is SVGAGI in the germline V gene. V was pared by 2 bases and J by 10 bases, with 6 bases of the junction left unmatched. The CDR3 is made up of 15 amino acids.

This clonotype was found a few times. V gene TRBV29-1 combines with J gene TRBJ2-2; a weak D match, TRBD1 (7 bases). Germline V CDR1 and CDR2: SQVTM, ANQGSEA. The V end was cut by 6 bases, the J end by 2 bases, with 16 bases between. The CDR3 extends over 15 amino acids. The CDR3 bases are TGCAGCGTCCCGTTGACAGGGACTAACACCGGGGAGCTGTTTTTT. Its protein is CSVPLTGTNTGELFF.

In this sample, this clonotype turned up a few times. V usage is TRBV10-3 and J usage is TRBJ2-5; D possibly corresponds to TRBD2 (7 bases). Deletions cut 11 bases from V and 5 bases from J, with 21 bases between. CDR3 length: 14 residues. CDR1 and CDR2 (germline): ENHRY, SYGVKD. The CDR3 sequence is CASSREGGEETQYF. In nucleotides, the CDR3 is TGTGCCTCGAGTCGCGAGGGGGGGGAGGAGACCCAGTACTTC.

There are many counts of this clonotype. The chain combines TRBV29-1 with TRBJ1-1, with 8 positions matching TRBD1. Trimming removed 4 bases from V and 1 base from J; junction bases left unmatched: 8. The germline gives CDR1 SQVTM, CDR2 ANQGSEA. The CDR3 is 15 residues long. CDR3 coding DNA: TGCAGCGTTGGAGGACAGGGCCTTCGGAACACTGAAGCTTTCTTT. Its translation: CSVGGQGLRNTEAFF.

This clonotype has ten or more counts. V gene TRBV20-1 combines with J gene TRBJ2-7; TRBD2 is a possible D gene (6 bases). Germline values: CDR1 DFQATT, CDR2 SNEGSKA (reference sequence). This CDR3 region has 13 residues. V lost 7 bases and J 0 bases, leaving 13 bases between the germline ends. CDR3 DNA: TGCAGTGTGGTGCGGGGCCGCTCCTACGAGCAGTACTTC. Translated, it gives CSVVRGRSYEQYF.

The gene calls are TRBV5-1 and TRBJ1-4, with TRBD1 as a possible D gene (5 bases). This CDR3 region has 15 residues. Germline-derived CDR1 and CDR2 are SGHRS and YFSETQ. Between the trimmed V and J ends, which lost 1 base and 13 bases, there was a span of 20 bases. The CDR3, as DNA: TGCGCCAGCAGCTTGACGGGGGGATCCCCCTTGGGACTGTTTTTT. The encoded protein is CASSLTGGSPLGLFF.

J is TRBJ1-5 and V is TRBV18, with 10 bases that match TRBD1. This CDR3 has 15 residues. The junction had 4 bases not matched to a gene; V was cut back by 8 bases and J by 0 bases. The germline V gene has CDR1 KGHSH and CDR2 LQKENI. As DNA, the CDR3 is TGTGCCAGCAGCGACAGGGGGCTTAGCAATCAGCCCCAGCATTTT. Translated, it gives CASSDRGLSNQPQHF.

This clonotype was seen only a few times. The rearrangement joins TRBV9 to TRBJ1-1; the D is unclear. Germline-derived CDR1 and CDR2 are SGDLS and YYNGEE. V was cut by 5 bases and J by 1 base, with 6 bases left in between. The CDR3 loop spans 12 amino acids. CDR3 coding DNA: TGTGCCAGCAGTCAGGAGAACACTGAAGCTTTCTTT. This codes for CASSQENTEAFF.

V is TRBV29-1 and J is TRBJ2-7, with TRBD1 matching over 10 bases. Trimming took 6 bases from V and 5 from J; bases not matched to a gene: 10. The germline V gene encodes CDR1 SQVTM and CDR2 ANQGSEA. This CDR3 region has 14 residues. CDR3 protein: CSVGIGTGDHEQYF. The CDR3 nucleotides read TGCAGCGTGGGAATCGGGACAGGGGACCACGAGCAGTACTTC.

The gene calls are TRBV10-2 and TRBJ2-7; D gene unclear. Germline CDR1 WSHSY, CDR2 SAAADI. V lost 0 bases to trimming and J lost 0 bases, with 9 bases between them. The CDR3 extends over 15 amino acids. CDR3 region: CASSESDLSSYEQYF. For the CDR3, the DNA is TGCGCCAGCAGTGAGTCGGACCTGAGCTCCTACGAGCAGTACTTC.

This clonotype was seen many times. The chain uses TRBV6-6 and TRBJ2-1; 13 positions agree with TRBD2. Germline CDR1 and CDR2: MNHNY and SVGAGI (reference sequence). This CDR3 region has 15 residues. V lost 6 bases and J lost 8; bases outside the gene matches: 7. As DNA, the CDR3 is TGTGCCAGCAGCCCGACTAGCGGGGGGCGCGATGAGCAGTTCTTC. Its translation is CASSPTSGGRDEQFF.

This clonotype was recorded at least ten times. The CDR3 is CAWGDTRVPFNEQFF. The CDR3 DNA is TGTGCCTGGGGTGACACTAGGGTACCTTTCAATGAGCAGTTCTTC. The chain has TRBV30 and TRBJ2-1; tentative D call: TRBD2 (5 bases). Trimming stripped 5 bases from V and 6 bases from J, with 20 bases between. Germline V gives CDR1 GTSNPN, CDR2 SVGIG (reference sequence). This CDR3 comprises 15 residues. The full variable domain, rest sourced from reference TRBV30 and TRBJ2-1, is SQTIHQWPATLVQPVGSPLSLECTVEGTSNPNLYWYRQAAGRGLQLLFYSVGIGQISSEVPQNLSASRPQDRQFILSSKKLLLSDSGFYLCAWGDTRVPFNEQFFGPGTRLTVL.

This clonotype has a handful of counts. The CDR3 DNA reads TGCGCCAGCAGCTTCCCTGAGCAGCCTGGGTACTACAATGAGCAGTTCTTC. Amino acid sequence: CASSFPEQPGYYNEQFF. The chain uses TRBV5-1 and TRBJ2-1; D unresolved. The V and J ends lost 2 bases and 3 bases respectively, with 18 bases between them. The germline gives CDR1 SGHRS, CDR2 YFSETQ. The CDR3 is 17 residues long.

This clonotype was seen a handful of times. This sequence joins TRBV3-1 and TRBJ2-1; 8 bases fit TRBD1. Trimming cost V 1 base and J 3 bases; bases outside gene matches: 17. CDR1 LGHDT and CDR2 YNNKEL come from the germline V gene (reference sequence). This CDR3 has 20 residues. The CDR3 loop reads CASSQASLTMAGGYYNEQFF. DNA for the CDR3: TGTGCCAGCAGCCAAGCGAGCCTCACGATGGCAGGGGGCTACTACAATGAGCAGTTCTTC.

This clonotype was recorded at least ten times. V is TRBV7-3 and J is TRBJ1-1, with unresolved D. The CDR3 is 13 residues long. The germline CDR1 and CDR2 sequences are SGHTA and FQGTGA. V shed 4 bases and J shed 5 bases, with 11 bases lying between them. The CDR3 sequence is CASSSTVGTEAFF. CDR3 bases: TGTGCCAGCAGCTCGACGGTAGGGACTGAAGCTTTCTTT.

The rearrangement joins TRBV5-3 to TRBJ1-1; D unclear. TRBV5-3 is treated as an ORF (open reading frame) with a function not yet certain. V was trimmed by 4 bases and J by 4 bases, leaving 32 bases between them. CDR3 size: 20 residues. The CDR3 DNA reads as TGTGCCAGAAGCACCGGACCGCTAGAAGGCCCCCCACCTAAATCCACTGAAGCTTTCTTT. This codes for CARSTGPLEGPPPKSTEAFF.